Listed below are T cell receptor beta chains from one sample, sequenced in a study of blood T cell repertoires in COVID-19. Some clones are missing from TCRdb's copy, which holds only in-frame ones; the method was immunoSEQ multiplex PCR. The sample contains roughly 180,000 clones, 70% to 90% of which appear only once. Sample: peripheral blood. These receptors were obtained from a woman aged 25 to 39 with active or convalescent COVID-19. CDR3s include the opening cysteine and the closing phenylalanine or tryptophan. The order of the fields is D gene, J gene, clone size, V gene, CDR3 DNA, CDR3 protein. D genes are given only for firm matches. Clone size is shown for a subset of rows, as once, few, many or a class of expanded clone.

NA	TRBJ2-1	NA	TRBV5-4	TGTGCCAGCAACCAAGCTGATTCCTACAATGAGCAGTTCTTC	CASNQADSYNEQFF
NA	TRBJ2-2	NA	TRBV3-1/TRBV3-2	TGTGCCAGCAGCCAAAGAGCCGGGGAGCTGTTTTTT	CASSQRAGELFF
NA	TRBJ1-3	NA	TRBV29-1	TGCAGCGTTGGGGCGGGGGGATTTGGAAACACCATATATTTT	CSVGAGGFGNTIYF
TRBD1	TRBJ2-7	once	TRBV7-7	TGTGCTAGCAGCTTGGGGACAGGGGGTTCCTACGAGCAGTACTTC	CASSLGTGGSYEQYF
TRBD2	TRBJ2-7	NA	TRBV7-9	TGTGCCAGCACGGGGGGGTACGAGCAGTACTTC	CASTGGYEQYF
NA	TRBJ1-2	NA	TRBV6-5	TGTGCCAGCAGTTACTATGGGGCAGTACGTAACTATGGCTACACCTTC	CASSYYGAVRNYGYTF
NA	TRBJ2-1	NA	TRBV7-9	TGTGCCAGCAGTCCCATCTACAATGAGCAGTTCTTC	CASSPIYNEQFF
TRBD1	TRBJ1-2	NA	TRBV7-9	TGTGCCAGCAGTCCCGGGACAGGGGTTGGCTACACCTTC	CASSPGTGVGYTF
TRBD1	TRBJ1-4	once	TRBV5-1	TGCGCCAGCAGCTTGGGGGCCGGACAGGGAACTAATGAAAAACTGTTTTTT	CASSLGAGQGTNEKLFF
NA	TRBJ1-1	NA	TRBV4-1	TGCGCCAGCAGCCAGTCTCAGTTCATGAACACTGAAGCTTTCTTT	CASSQSQFMNTEAFF
TRBD1	TRBJ1-4	NA	TRBV3-1/TRBV3-2	TGTGCCAGCAGCCATTGGACAGGGCTGTTTAATGCAAAACTGTTTTTT	CASSHWTGLFNAKLFF
NA	TRBJ2-7	NA	TRBV19	TGTGCCAGTAGCCAGGGGTCCGGCGACGAGCAGTACTTC	CASSQGSGDEQYF
NA	TRBJ1-4	NA	TRBV7-9	TGTGCCAGCAGCTACGGACAGACAAATGAAAAACTGTTTTTT	CASSYGQTNEKLFF
TRBD1	TRBJ1-2	NA	TRBV27	TGTGCCAGCAGCCTCTTCGGACAGGGTTATGGCTACACCTTC	CASSLFGQGYGYTF
NA	TRBJ1-1	NA	TRBV10-1	TGCGCCAGCAGTGAGTGGGGGGGCGCCAGGAACACTGAAGCTTTCTTT	CASSEWGGARNTEAFF
TRBD2	TRBJ2-1	NA	TRBV29-1	TGCAGCGTTGAATGGGGGACTACCCCAAATGAGCAGTTCTTC	CSVEWGTTPNEQFF
TRBD1	TRBJ1-2	NA	TRBV4-2	TGTGCCAGCAGCCAAGAATCTCGGACAGGATATGGCTACACCTTC	CASSQESRTGYGYTF
TRBD2	TRBJ2-7	NA	TRBV2	TGTGCCAGCAGTGAGAATAGCGGGGTGCAGTACTTC	CASSENSGVQYF
TRBD1	TRBJ2-7	NA	TRBV6-5	TGTGCCAGCAGTTACACACGGACAGGATCGGGCGAGCAGTACTTC	CASSYTRTGSGEQYF
NA	TRBJ1-6	NA	TRBV18	TGTGCCAGCTCTCCCTTCAACAGCAAAGACTCACCCCTCCACTTT	CASSPFNSKDSPLHF
NA	TRBJ1-2	NA	TRBV6-1	TGTGCCAGCAGTGAAGCTATCGTCTATGGCTACACCTTC	CASSEAIVYGYTF
NA	TRBJ1-1	NA	TRBV6-5	TGTGCCAGCTCAGGGATGACTGAAGCTTTCTTT	CASSGMTEAFF
TRBD2	TRBJ2-1	NA	TRBV5-1	TGCGCCAGCAGCATAGGACTAGCGGGAGACTACAATGAGCAGTTCTTC	CASSIGLAGDYNEQFF
NA	TRBJ1-1	NA	TRBV2	TGTGCCAGCAGGGGTGGGAGGATGAACACTGAAGCTTTCTTT	CASRGGRMNTEAFF
TRBD2	TRBJ2-2	NA	TRBV10-1	TGCGCCAGCGTGGTACCGGGACTAGCGGGGATCAACACCGGGGAGCTGTTTTTT	CASVVPGLAGINTGELFF
NA	TRBJ1-3	NA	TRBV9	TGTGCCAGCAGCGTAGGAGAACCTGGAAACACCATATATTTT	CASSVGEPGNTIYF
TRBD1	TRBJ2-1	NA	TRBV24-1	TGTGCCACCAGTGATCCGGGACAGGGCGGTGAGCAGTTCTTC	CATSDPGQGGEQFF
NA	TRBJ2-1	NA	TRBV6-1	TGTGCCAGCAGTGGACTAGTCAGGGATTCCTACAATGAGCAGTTCTTC	CASSGLVRDSYNEQFF
NA	TRBJ2-7	NA	TRBV19	TGTGCCAGTAGTACCCCTTCCTGGGGGCCTCTCTCCTACGAGCAGTACTTC	CASSTPSWGPLSYEQYF
TRBD2	TRBJ2-1	NA	TRBV12-5	TGTGCTAGTGGTTTGGGACGACTAGCGGGGGCCGACAATGAGCAGTTCTTC	CASGLGRLAGADNEQFF
NA	TRBJ2-6	NA	TRBV6-5	TGTGCCAGCAGTCCCGGTGGTACTGGGGCCAACGTCCTGACTTTC	CASSPGGTGANVLTF
TRBD1	TRBJ2-3	few	TRBV29-1	TGCAGCGTTGGACAGGGATTCACAGATACGCAGTATTTT	CSVGQGFTDTQYF
TRBD1	TRBJ1-2	NA	TRBV7-9	TGTGCCAGCAGCCTCCCACAGGGGGCACAAAGAGGCTACACCTTC	CASSLPQGAQRGYTF
TRBD1	TRBJ2-3	NA	TRBV15	TGTGCCACCAGCGCCCTCAGGGGGCTGGATACGCAGTATTTT	CATSALRGLDTQYF
NA	TRBJ1-4	NA	TRBV19	TGTGCCAGTAGTGATCGCGAGGAAAAACTGTTTTTT	CASSDREEKLFF
TRBD2	TRBJ2-5	once	TRBV9	TGTGCCAGCAGCCCCCAGACTAGCGGGGGGGCTGAGACCCAGTACTTC	CASSPQTSGGAETQYF
TRBD2	TRBJ2-3	NA	TRBV5-1	TGCGCCAGCAGCTGGACCGGGACTAGCGGGGATACGCAGTATTTT	CASSWTGTSGDTQYF
TRBD2	TRBJ2-1	NA	TRBV4-1	TGCGCCAGCAGCCGTGGCACTAGCGGATCCTACAATGAGCAGTTCTTC	CASSRGTSGSYNEQFF
TRBD1	TRBJ2-4	NA	TRBV6-1	TGTGCCAGCAGTGAGGTATACCTGACAGGGGGGAAAAACATTCAGTACTTC	CASSEVYLTGGKNIQYF
TRBD1	TRBJ1-3	NA	TRBV6-5	TGTGCCAGCGGTAGGGACAGCTCTGGAAACACCATATATTTT	CASGRDSSGNTIYF
NA	TRBJ1-2	NA	TRBV11-2	TGTGCCAGCAGCTCCTCCAGGGCGCTTAGCTATGGCTACACCTTC	CASSSSRALSYGYTF
TRBD1	TRBJ2-3	once	TRBV25-1	TGTGCCAGCAGTGCCATAGGGTTACAGGGGTCCACAGATACGCAGTATTTT	CASSAIGLQGSTDTQYF
TRBD1	TRBJ1-4	NA	TRBV30	TGTGCCTGGAGCGAGCCGGGACAGAATAATGAAAAACTGTTTTTT	CAWSEPGQNNEKLFF
NA	TRBJ1-1	NA	TRBV11-3	TGTGCCAGCAGCGAGAGGACAGCTATCCCGAACACTGAAGCTTTCTTT	CASSERTAIPNTEAFF
TRBD1	TRBJ1-1	NA	TRBV2	TGTGCCAGCAGGGAGGACAGGTCCTTGAACACTGAAGCTTTCTTT	CASREDRSLNTEAFF
NA	TRBJ1-1	once	TRBV7-2	TGTGCCAGCAGCTTAGGACAGTACACTGAAGCTTTCTTT	CASSLGQYTEAFF
TRBD1	TRBJ2-2	NA	TRBV18	TGTGCCAGCTCACCGTACCGGGACAGGGCTAACACCGGGGAGCTGTTTTTT	CASSPYRDRANTGELFF
NA	TRBJ1-1	NA	TRBV24-1	TGTGCCACCAGTGATCCTGACAGGAACACTGAAGCTTTCTTT	CATSDPDRNTEAFF
TRBD1	TRBJ2-1	NA	TRBV20-1	TGCAGTGCTAGTATACAGGGGTGGTCGTCCTACAATGAGCAGTTCTTC	CSASIQGWSSYNEQFF
TRBD2	TRBJ2-1	NA	TRBV18	TGTGCCAGCTCACCAAGTAGGGGCGGGGGAAATGAGCAGTTCTTC	CASSPSRGGGNEQFF
TRBD1	TRBJ1-2	NA	TRBV19	TGTGCCAGTAGTATAGTCCGGACAGGGGACTATGGCTACACCTTC	CASSIVRTGDYGYTF
TRBD1	TRBJ2-7	NA	TRBV4-1	TGCGCCAGCAGCCACACTTTAGGACAGGGGTTAATCTACGAGCAGTACTTC	CASSHTLGQGLIYEQYF
TRBD1	TRBJ1-1	NA	TRBV5-5	TGTGCCAGCAGCTTGGATCCCAGGGGGCGGCAGGGCACTGAAGCTTTCTTT	CASSLDPRGRQGTEAFF